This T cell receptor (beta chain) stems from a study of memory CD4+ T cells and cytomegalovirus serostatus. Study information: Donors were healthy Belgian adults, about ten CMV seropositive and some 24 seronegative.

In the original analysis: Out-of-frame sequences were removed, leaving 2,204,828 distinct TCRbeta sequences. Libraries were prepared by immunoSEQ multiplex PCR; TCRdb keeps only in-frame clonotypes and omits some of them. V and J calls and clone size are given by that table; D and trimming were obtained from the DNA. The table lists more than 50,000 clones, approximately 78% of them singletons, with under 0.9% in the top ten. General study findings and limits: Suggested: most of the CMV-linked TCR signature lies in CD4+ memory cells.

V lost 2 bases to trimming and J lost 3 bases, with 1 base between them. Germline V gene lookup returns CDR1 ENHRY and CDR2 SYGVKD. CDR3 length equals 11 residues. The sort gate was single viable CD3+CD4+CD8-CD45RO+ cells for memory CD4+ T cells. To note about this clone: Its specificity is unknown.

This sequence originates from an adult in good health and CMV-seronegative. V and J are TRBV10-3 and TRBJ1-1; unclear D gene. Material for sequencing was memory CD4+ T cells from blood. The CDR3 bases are TGTGCCATCAGTGAGCACACTGAAGCTTTCTTT. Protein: CAISEHTEAFF.